This TCR beta chain was sequenced in a study of T cell responses to AZD1222 COVID-19 vaccine. Study-level findings and limits: Regions 160-218 and 743-854 held dominance among vaccine-associated CD4 TCRs, which spanned spike. Unmutated variant regions are reportedly the target of nearly half of TCRs that are spike-specific. The number of AZD1222 recipients seropositive at baseline was only 5 to 7.

Per the germline V gene, CDR1 is WSHSY and CDR2 is SAAADI. The CDR3 is made up of 14 amino acids. The analysis combined second doses at about 4 or about 12 weeks. About this clone: Its antigen is not known.

Repertoires were generated with immunoSEQ multiplex PCR, while TCRdb's copy carries only in-frame clones and drops some. The sample has roughly 150,000 clones, 90% to 95% seen once; the top ten hold 1% to 1.5%. The chain uses TRBV10-2 and TRBJ2-2; maybe TRBD2 (5 bases). The specimen was peripheral blood, collected 28 days after the second AZD1222 dose. The receptor was isolated from an adult who received the AZD1222 COVID-19 vaccine. CDR3 nucleotide sequence: TGCGCAGCGGCGCTAGCAACGAACACCGGGGAGCTGTTTTTT. Translating it yields CAAALATNTGELFF.